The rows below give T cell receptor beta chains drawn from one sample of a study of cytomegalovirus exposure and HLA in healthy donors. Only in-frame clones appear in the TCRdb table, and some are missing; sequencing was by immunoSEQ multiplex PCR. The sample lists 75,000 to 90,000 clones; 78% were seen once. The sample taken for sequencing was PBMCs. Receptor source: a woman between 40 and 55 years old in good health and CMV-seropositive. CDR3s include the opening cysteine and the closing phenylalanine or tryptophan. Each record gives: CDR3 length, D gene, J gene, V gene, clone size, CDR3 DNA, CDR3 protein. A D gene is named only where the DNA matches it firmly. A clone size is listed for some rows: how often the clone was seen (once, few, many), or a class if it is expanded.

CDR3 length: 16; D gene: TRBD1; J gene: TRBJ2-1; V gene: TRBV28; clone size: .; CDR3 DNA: TGTGCCAGCCGGCAGAGGGGGCTCCCGAGGGGCAATGAGCAGTTCTTC; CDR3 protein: CASRQRGLPRGNEQFF
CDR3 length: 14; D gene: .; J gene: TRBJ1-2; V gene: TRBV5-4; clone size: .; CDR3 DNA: TGTGCCAGCAGCTTGGACAGTCTTCTCTATGGCTACACCTTC; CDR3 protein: CASSLDSLLYGYTF
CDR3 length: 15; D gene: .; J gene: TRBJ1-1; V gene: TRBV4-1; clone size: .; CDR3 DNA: TGCGCCAGCAGCCCCTTGGGGGAGGCAAACACTGAAGCTTTCTTT; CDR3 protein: CASSPLGEANTEAFF
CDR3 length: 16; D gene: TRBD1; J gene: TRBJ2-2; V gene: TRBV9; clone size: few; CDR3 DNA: TGTGCCAGCAGCGTAGCCACAGGGGGCACCACCGGGGAGCTGTTTTTT; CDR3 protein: CASSVATGGTTGELFF
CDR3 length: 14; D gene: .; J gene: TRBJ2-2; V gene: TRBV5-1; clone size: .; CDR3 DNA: TGCGCCAGCAGCTCCCCAACGAACACCGGGGAGCTGTTTTTT; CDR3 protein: CASSSPTNTGELFF
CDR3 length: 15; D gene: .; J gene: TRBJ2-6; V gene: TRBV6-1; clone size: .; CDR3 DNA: TGTGCCAGCTCTCAGGGAGGCCCTGGGGCCAACGTCCTGACTTTC; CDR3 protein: CASSQGGPGANVLTF
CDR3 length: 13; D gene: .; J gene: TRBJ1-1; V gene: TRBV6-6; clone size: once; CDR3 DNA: TGTGCCAGCAGTCCGACAGGTTGGACTGAAGCTTTCTTT; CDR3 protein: CASSPTGWTEAFF
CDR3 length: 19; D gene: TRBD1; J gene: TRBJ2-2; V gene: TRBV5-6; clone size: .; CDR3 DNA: TGTGCCAGCAGCTTCCCGGGACAGGGGCGTCCAGCGAACACCGGGGAGCTGTTTTTT; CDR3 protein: CASSFPGQGRPANTGELFF
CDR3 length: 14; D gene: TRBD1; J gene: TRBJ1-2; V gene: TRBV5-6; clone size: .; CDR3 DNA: TGTGCCAGCAGCTGGTCAGGGGGCGTCTATGGCTACACCTTC; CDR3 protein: CASSWSGGVYGYTF
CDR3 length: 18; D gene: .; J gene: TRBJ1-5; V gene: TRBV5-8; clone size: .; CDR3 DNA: TGTGCCAGCAGCTTGGTATACGGCAAGGGGCCCTACAATCAGCCCCAGCATTTT; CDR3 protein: CASSLVYGKGPYNQPQHF
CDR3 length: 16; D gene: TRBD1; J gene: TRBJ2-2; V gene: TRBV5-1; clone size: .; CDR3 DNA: TGCGCCAGCAGCATAGGACAGGGCGGAGGCACCGGGGAGCTGTTTTTT; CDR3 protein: CASSIGQGGGTGELFF
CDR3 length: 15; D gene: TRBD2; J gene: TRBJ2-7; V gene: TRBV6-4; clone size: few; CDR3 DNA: TGTGCCAGCAGTGAAGATAGCGGGGGATCCTACGAGCAGTACTTC; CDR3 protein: CASSEDSGGSYEQYF
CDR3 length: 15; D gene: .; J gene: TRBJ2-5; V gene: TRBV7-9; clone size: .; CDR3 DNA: TGTGCCAGCAGCTTAGCGCTACCGTACCAAGAGACCCAGTACTTC; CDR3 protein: CASSLALPYQETQYF
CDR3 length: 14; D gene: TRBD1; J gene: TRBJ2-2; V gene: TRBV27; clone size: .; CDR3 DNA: TGTGCCAGCCTCTCAGGGGGTACCACCGGGGAGCTGTTTTTT; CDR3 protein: CASLSGGTTGELFF
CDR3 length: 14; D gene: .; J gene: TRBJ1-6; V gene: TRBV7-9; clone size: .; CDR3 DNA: TGTGCCAGCAGCCCCAGGCCCCCGGCTGTAACCCTCCACTTT; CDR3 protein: CASSPRPPAVTLHF
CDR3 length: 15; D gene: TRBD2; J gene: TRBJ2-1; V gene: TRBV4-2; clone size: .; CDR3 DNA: TGTGCCAGCAGCCAAGGCGGGGGGGCCTGGAATGAGCAGTTCTTC; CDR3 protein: CASSQGGGAWNEQFF
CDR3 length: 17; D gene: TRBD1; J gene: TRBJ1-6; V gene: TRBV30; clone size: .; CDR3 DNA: TGTGCCTGGAGTGTAACAGGGGGGGTATCCTATAATTCACCCCTCCACTTT; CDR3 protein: CAWSVTGGVSYNSPLHF
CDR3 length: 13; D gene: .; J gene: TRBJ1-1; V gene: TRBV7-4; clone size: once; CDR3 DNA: TGTGCCAGCAGCCCGAGGCCCTTCCCCCGAGCTTTCTTT; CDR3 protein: CASSPRPFPRAFF
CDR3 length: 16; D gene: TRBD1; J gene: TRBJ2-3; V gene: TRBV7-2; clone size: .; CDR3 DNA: TGTGCCAGCAGTAATCGACAGGGGGTTGGCACAGATACGCAGTATTTT; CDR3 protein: CASSNRQGVGTDTQYF
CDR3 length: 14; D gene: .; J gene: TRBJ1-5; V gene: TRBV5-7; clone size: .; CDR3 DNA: TGTGCCAGCCGACAGCGGCAGGGGAATCAGCCCCAGCATTTT; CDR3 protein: CASRQRQGNQPQHF
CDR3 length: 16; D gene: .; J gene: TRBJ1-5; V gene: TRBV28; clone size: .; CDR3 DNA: TGTGCCAGCAGGGAGGACGGACCACCTCCTAATCAGCCCCAGCATTTT; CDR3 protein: CASREDGPPPNQPQHF
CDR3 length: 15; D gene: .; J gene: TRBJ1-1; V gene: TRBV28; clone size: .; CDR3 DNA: TGTGCCAGCAGTCCCCTCCTGGGAGGGAACACTGAAGCTTTCTTT; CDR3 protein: CASSPLLGGNTEAFF
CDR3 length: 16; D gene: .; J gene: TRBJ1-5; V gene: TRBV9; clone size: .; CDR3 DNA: TGTGCCAGCAGCGACCACGGAGGAGGGGAGGATCAGCCCCAGCATTTT; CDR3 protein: CASSDHGGGEDQPQHF
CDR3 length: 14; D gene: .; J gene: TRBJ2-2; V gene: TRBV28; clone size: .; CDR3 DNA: TGTGCCAGCATAGCAGGGCCTAACACCGGGGAGCTGTTTTTT; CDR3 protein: CASIAGPNTGELFF
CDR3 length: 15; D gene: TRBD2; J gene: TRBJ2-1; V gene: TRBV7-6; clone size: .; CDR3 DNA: TGTGCCAGCAGCTTATTGGGACTAGCTGAAAATGAGCAGTTCTTC; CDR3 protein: CASSLLGLAENEQFF
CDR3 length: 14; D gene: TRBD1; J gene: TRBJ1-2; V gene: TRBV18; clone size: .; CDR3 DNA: TGTGCCAGCTCACCAGACAGGGATAGTTATGGCTACACCTTC; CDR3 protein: CASSPDRDSYGYTF
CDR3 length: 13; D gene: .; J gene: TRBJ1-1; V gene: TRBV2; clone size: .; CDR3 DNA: TGTGCCAGCAGTGAAACTGGGCTGACTGAAGCTTTCTTT; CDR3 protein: CASSETGLTEAFF
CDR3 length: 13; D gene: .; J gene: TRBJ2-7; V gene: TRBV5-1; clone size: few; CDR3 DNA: TGCGCCAGCAGCTTAAACCTCGGTTACGAGCAGTACTTC; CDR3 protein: CASSLNLGYEQYF
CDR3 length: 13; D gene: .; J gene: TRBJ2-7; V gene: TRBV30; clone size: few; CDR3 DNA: TGTGCCTGGGGTAACAGGGCTACCTACGAGCAGTACTTC; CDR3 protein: CAWGNRATYEQYF
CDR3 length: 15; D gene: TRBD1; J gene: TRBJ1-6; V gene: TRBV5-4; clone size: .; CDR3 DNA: TGTGCCAGCAGCTTTGAGGGGGCGAAGAATTCACCCCTCCACTTT; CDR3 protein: CASSFEGAKNSPLHF
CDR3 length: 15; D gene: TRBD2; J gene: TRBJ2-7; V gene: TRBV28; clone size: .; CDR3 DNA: TGTGCCAGCAGTTCCCTAGCGGGGGGCTACGGTGCGCAGTACTTC; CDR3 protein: CASSSLAGGYGAQYF
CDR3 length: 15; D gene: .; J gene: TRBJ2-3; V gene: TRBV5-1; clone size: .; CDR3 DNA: TGCGCCAGCAGCTTGGTAGCTAGCCCTCCAGATACGCAGTATTTT; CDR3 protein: CASSLVASPPDTQYF